This TCR beta chain was sequenced for a study of PD-1 blockade in classical Hodgkin lymphoma. Study conclusions and caveats: The causes of the repertoire differences, possibly disease activity or prior therapy, remain undefined. Newly diagnosed patients were reported to start with lower TCR diversity than healthy donors.

Some clones are missing from TCRdb's copy, which holds only in-frame ones; the method was immunoSEQ multiplex PCR. The data contain 17,000 or so clones, roughly nine tenths of them singletons. Regarding time point: newly diagnosed, previously untreated cHL patient sample. Peripheral samples used as comparators were newly diagnosed, untreated classical Hodgkin lymphoma PBMCs. CDR3 length equals 20 residues. About this clone itself: Antigen unknown.

The chain uses TRBV21-1 and TRBJ2-6; the table calls TRBD2, which could not be checked here. TRBV21-1 is a listed pseudogene. This TCR was recovered from a human donor with classical Hodgkin lymphoma. The sequencing input was peripheral blood mononuclear cells (PBMCs). As DNA, the CDR3 is TGTGCCAGCAGCAAAAGGGGACTTGGGCACCCGAGGGCTGGGGCCAACGTCCTGACTTTC. Amino acids: CASSKRGLGHPRAGANVLTF.